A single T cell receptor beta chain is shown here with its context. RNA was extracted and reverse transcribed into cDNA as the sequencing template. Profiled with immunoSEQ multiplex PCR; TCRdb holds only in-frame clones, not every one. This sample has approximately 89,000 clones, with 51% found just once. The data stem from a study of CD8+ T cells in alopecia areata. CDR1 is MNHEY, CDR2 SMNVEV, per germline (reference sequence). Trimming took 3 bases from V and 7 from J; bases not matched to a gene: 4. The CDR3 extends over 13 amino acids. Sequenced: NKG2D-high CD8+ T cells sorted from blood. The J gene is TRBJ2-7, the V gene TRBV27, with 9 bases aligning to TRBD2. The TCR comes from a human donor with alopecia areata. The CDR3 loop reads CASSLAGGLEQYF. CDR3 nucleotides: TGTGCCAGCAGTTTGGCGGGGGGGCTTGAGCAGTACTTC.